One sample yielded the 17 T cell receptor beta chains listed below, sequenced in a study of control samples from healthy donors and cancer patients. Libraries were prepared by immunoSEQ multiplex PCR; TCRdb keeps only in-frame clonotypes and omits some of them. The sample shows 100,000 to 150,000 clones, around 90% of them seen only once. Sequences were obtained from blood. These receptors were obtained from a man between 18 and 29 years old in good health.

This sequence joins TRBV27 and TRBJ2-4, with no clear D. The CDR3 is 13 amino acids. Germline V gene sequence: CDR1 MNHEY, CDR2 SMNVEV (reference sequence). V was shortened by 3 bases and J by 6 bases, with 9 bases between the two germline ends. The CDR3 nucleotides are TGTGCCAGCAGTTTCGGCCTAGGAAACATTCAGTACTTC. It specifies CASSFGLGNIQYF.

The CDR3 DNA sequence: TGTGCCAGCAGCGGAGGGACAGGGGGAAGTACTGAAGCTTTCTTT. Translation: CASSGGTGGSTEAFF. The V gene is TRBV5-4, the J gene TRBJ1-1; 11 bases agree with TRBD1. Unmatched junction bases numbered 7, after V lost 4 bases and J lost 5 bases. Germline values: CDR1 SGHNT, CDR2 YYREEE (reference sequence). CDR3 size: 15 residues.

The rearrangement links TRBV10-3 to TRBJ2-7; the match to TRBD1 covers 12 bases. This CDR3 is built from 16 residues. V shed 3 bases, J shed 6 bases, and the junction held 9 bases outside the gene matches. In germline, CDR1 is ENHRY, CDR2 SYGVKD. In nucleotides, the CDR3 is TGTGCCATCAGTGAAGGTACGGGACAGGGGGCTCTCGAGCAGTACTTC. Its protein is CAISEGTGQGALEQYF.

Here the CDR3 DNA reads TGCAGCGTTTTGGACTCCTACGAGCAGTACTTC. Its protein is CSVLDSYEQYF. The chain joins TRBV29-1 to TRBJ2-7; D is ambiguous. The length of the CDR3 is 11 residues. The ends were cut back, 5 bases at V and 0 bases at J, with 5 bases in the middle. The germline gives CDR1 SQVTM, CDR2 ANQGSEA.

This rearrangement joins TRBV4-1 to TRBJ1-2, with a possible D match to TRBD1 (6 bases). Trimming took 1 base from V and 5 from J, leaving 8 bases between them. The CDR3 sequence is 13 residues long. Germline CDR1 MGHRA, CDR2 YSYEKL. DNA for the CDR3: TGCGCCAGCAGCCAAGGGACAGCGTATGGCTACACCTTC. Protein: CASSQGTAYGYTF.

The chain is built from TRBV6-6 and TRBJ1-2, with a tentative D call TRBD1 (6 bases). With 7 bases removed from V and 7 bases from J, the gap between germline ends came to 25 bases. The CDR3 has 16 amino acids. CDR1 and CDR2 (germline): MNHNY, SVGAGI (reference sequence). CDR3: CASNHRQDPKSGGYTF. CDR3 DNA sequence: TGTGCCAGCAATCACCGACAGGACCCAAAATCGGGTGGCTACACCTTC.

The CDR3 nucleotides are TGTGCCAGCAGCATCTCTAACAGGGAACAGTACTATGGCTACACCTTC. Translation gives CASSISNREQYYGYTF. This chain links TRBV7-9 with TRBJ1-2; tentative D call: TRBD1 (6 bases). Per the germline V gene, CDR1 is SEHNR and CDR2 is FQNEAQ (reference sequence). CDR3 length equals 16 residues. Trimming took 5 bases from V and 3 from J, leaving 19 bases between them. The variable domain in full, with the rest retrieved from reference TRBV7-9 and TRBJ1-2, is DTGVSQNPRHKITKRGQNVTFRCDPISEHNRLYWYRQTLGQGPEFLTYFQNEAQLEKSRLLSDRFSAERPKGSFSTLEIQRTEQGDSAMYLCASSISNREQYYGYTFGSGTRLTVV.

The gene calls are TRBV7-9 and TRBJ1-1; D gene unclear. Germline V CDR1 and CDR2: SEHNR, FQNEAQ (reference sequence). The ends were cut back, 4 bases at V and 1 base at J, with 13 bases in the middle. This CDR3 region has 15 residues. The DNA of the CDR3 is TGTGCCAGCAGCTCCGCCGACAAAGAGAACACTGAAGCTTTCTTT. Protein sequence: CASSSADKENTEAFF.

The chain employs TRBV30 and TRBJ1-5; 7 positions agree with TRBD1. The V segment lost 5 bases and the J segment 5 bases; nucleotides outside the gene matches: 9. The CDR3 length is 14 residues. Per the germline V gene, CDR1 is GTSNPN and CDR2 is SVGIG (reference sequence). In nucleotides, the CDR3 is TGTGCCTGGGGACCGGGACAGCTTTATCAGCCCCAGCATTTT. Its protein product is CAWGPGQLYQPQHF.

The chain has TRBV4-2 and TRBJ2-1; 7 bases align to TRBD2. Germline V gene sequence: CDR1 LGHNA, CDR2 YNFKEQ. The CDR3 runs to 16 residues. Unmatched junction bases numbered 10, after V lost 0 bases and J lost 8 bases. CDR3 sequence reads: CASSQDLRGEGDEQFF. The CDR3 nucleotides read TGTGCCAGCAGCCAAGATCTCCGGGGGGAGGGTGATGAGCAGTTCTTC.

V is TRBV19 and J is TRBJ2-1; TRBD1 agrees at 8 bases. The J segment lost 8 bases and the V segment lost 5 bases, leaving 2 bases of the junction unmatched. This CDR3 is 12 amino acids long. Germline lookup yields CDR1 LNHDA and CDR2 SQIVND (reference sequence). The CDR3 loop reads CASSDRGYEQFF. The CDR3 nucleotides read TGTGCCAGTAGTGACAGGGGTTATGAGCAGTTCTTC.

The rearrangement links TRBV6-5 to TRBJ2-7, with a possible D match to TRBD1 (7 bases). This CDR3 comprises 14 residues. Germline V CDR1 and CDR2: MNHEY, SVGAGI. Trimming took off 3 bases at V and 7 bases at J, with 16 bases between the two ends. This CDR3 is CASSYDWQGGEQYF. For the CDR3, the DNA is TGTGCCAGCAGTTATGACTGGCAGGGGGGAGAGCAGTACTTC.

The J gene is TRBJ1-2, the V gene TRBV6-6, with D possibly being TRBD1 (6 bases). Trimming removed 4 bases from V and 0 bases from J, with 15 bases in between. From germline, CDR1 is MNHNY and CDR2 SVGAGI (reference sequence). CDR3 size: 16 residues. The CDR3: CASSFDEQGANYGYTF. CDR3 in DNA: TGTGCCAGCAGTTTCGACGAACAGGGAGCTAACTATGGCTACACCTTC.

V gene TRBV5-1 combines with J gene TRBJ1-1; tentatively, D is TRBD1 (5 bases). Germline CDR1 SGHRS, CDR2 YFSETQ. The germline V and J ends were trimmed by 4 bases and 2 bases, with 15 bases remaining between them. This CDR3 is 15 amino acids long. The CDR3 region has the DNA TGCGCCAGCAGCCCGGGACCCGACGGAAACACTGAAGCTTTCTTT. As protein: CASSPGPDGNTEAFF.

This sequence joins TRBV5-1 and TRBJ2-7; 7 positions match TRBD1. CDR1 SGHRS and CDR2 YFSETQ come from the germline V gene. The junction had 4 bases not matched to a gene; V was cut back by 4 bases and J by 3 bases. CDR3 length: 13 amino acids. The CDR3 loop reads CASSPDRSYEQYF. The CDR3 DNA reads TGCGCCAGCAGCCCGGACAGGAGCTACGAGCAGTACTTC.

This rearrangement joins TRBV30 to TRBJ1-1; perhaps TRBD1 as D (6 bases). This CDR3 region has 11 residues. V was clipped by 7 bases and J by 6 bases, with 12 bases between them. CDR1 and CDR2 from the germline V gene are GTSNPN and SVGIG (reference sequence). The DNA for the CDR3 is TGTGCCTATCTCAGGGGAGCTGAAGCTTTCTTT. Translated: CAYLRGAEAFF.

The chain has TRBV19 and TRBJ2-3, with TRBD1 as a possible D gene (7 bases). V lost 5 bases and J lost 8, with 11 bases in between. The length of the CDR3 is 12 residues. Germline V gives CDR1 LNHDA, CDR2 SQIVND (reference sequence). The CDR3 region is CASSLQGGTQYF. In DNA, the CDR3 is TGTGCCAGTAGTCTCCAGGGGGGTACGCAGTATTTT.